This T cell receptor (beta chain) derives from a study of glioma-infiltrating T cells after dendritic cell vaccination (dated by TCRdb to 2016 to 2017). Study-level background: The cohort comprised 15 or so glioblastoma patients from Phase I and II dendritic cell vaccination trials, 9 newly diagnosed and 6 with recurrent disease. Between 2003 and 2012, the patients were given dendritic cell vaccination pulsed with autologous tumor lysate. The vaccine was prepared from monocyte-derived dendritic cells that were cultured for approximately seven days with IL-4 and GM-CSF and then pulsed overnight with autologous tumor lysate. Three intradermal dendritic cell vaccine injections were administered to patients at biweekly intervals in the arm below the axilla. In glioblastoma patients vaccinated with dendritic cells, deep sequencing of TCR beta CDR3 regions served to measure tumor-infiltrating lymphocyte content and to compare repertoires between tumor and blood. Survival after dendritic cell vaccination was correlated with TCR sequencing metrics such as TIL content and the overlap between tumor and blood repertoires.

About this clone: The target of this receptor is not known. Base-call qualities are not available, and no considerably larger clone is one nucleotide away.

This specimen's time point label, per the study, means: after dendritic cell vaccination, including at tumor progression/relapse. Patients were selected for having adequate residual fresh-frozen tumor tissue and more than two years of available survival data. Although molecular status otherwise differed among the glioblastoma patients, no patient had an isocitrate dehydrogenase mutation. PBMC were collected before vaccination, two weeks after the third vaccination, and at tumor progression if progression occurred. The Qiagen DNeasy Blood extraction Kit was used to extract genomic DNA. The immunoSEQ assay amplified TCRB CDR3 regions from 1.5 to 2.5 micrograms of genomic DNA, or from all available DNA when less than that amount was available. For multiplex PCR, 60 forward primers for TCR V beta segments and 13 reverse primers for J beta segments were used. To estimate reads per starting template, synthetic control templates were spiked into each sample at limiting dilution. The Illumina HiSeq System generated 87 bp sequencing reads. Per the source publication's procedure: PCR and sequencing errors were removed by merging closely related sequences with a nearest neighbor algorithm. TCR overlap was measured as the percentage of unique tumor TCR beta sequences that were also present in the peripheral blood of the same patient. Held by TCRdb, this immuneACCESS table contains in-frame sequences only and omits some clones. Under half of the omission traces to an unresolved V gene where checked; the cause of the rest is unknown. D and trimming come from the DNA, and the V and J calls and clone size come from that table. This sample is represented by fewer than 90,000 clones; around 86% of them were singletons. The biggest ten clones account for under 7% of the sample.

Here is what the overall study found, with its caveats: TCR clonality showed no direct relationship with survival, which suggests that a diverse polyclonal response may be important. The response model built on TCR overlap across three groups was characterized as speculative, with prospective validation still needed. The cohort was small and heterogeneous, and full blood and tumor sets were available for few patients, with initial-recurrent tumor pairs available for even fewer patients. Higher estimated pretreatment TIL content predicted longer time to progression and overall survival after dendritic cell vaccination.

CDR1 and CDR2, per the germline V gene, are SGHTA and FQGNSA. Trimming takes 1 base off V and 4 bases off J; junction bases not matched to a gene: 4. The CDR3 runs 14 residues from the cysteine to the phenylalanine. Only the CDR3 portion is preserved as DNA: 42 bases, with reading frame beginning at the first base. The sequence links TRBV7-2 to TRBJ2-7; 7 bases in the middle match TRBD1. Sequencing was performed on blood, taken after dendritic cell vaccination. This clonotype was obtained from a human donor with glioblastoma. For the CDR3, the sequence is CASSLDGRGYEQYF. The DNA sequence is TGTGCCAGCAGCTTAGACGGCAGGGGGTACGAGCAGTACTTC.